What follows are 31 T cell receptor beta chains derived from one specimen sequenced in a study of blood T cell repertoires in COVID-19. TCRdb keeps only in-frame clones here, not all; method: immunoSEQ multiplex PCR. The sample has a few hundred thousand clones; approximately 82% are singletons. The sample taken for sequencing was PBMCs or T cells enriched from blood (not recorded which). Receptors originate from a middle-aged man who had been exposed to COVID-19.

The chain carries TRBV12-3 or TRBV12-4 and TRBJ1-1; no clear D. V lost 2 bases and J 6 bases, leaving 7 bases between the germline ends. The CDR3 covers 12 residues. CDR3 sequence: CASSLSFPEAFF. The CDR3 DNA follows: TGTGCCAGCAGTTTATCATTTCCTGAAGCTTTCTTT.

The chain uses TRBV3-1 (or the pseudogene TRBV3-2) and TRBJ2-3, with 8 bases lining up with TRBD2. The CDR3 is 17 residues long. Per germline, CDR1 LGHDT and CDR2 YNNKEL (reference sequence). V dropped 2 bases and J dropped 7; count of bases not matched to a gene: 14. CDR3 sequence reads: CASSQRKTSAYGNTQYF. The CDR3 DNA is TGTGCCAGCAGCCAAAGGAAGACTAGCGCCTATGGTAATACGCAGTATTTT.

The V call is TRBV19, the J call TRBJ2-7; D might be TRBD1 (5 bases). The germline V gene encodes CDR1 LNHDA and CDR2 SQIVND (reference sequence). Trimming removed 4 bases at V and 5 bases at J, with 18 bases between. The CDR3 contains 15 residues. In nucleotides, the CDR3 is TGTGCCAGTAGTAAGGGGCAGCTTTCGGGTCACGAGCAGTACTTC. As protein: CASSKGQLSGHEQYF.

This chain connects TRBV30 to TRBJ2-7, with 9 bases aligning to TRBD1. V was pared by 3 bases and J by 9 bases, with 12 bases of the junction left unmatched. This CDR3 comprises 14 residues. Germline-derived CDR1 and CDR2 are GTSNPN and SVGIG (reference sequence). The CDR3, as DNA: TGTGCCTGGAGCCGGGACAGGGAACTTACGCGGCAGTACTTC. Amino acids: CAWSRDRELTRQYF.

This chain connects TRBV10-3 to TRBJ2-2, with TRBD2 identical over 10 bases. Germline values: CDR1 ENHRY, CDR2 SYGVKD. V gave up 3 bases and J gave up 6 bases; unmatched junction bases: 7. The CDR3 runs to 16 residues. The DNA of the CDR3 is TGTGCCATCAGTGACGCGCGGCTAGCGGGAGCCGGGGAGCTGTTTTTT. Protein: CAISDARLAGAGELFF.

The V call is TRBV5-1, the J call TRBJ2-4; 9 nucleotides align to TRBD1. CDR1 SGHRS and CDR2 YFSETQ come from the germline V gene. This CDR3 has 16 residues. V was pared by 3 bases and J by 3 bases, with 7 bases of the junction left unmatched. The CDR3 loop reads CASSSRGQGVKNIQYF. The CDR3 nucleotides are TGCGCCAGCAGCTCGAGGGGACAGGGTGTCAAAAACATTCAGTACTTC.

The chain has TRBV6-5 and TRBJ2-2; no definite D call. Trimming took off 4 bases at V and 5 bases at J, with 5 bases between the two ends. The CDR3 runs 12 residues. CDR1 is MNHEY, CDR2 SVGAGI, per germline. The CDR3 region has the DNA TGTGCCAGCAGTTCCCGTACCGGGGAGCTGTTTTTT. As protein: CASSSRTGELFF.

The J gene is TRBJ2-1, the V gene TRBV28, with 10 nucleotides matching TRBD2. Germline trimming cut 5 bases from V and 5 bases from J; bases unmatched to any gene: 15. Germline V gives CDR1 MDHEN, CDR2 SYDVKM. The CDR3 is 18 residues long. The CDR3 DNA is TGTGCCAGCAGTAACCCACGAGGAAGCGGGAGGGGGGACAATGAGCAGTTCTTC. It specifies CASSNPRGSGRGDNEQFF.

Comment on this clone: The junction shows a germline mismatch at one end, possibly a read error. This rearrangement joins TRBV7-7 to TRBJ2-1; possible D gene TRBD2, 6 bases. This CDR3 contains 15 residues. The germline V gene has CDR1 SSHAT and CDR2 FNYEAQ (reference sequence). CDR3 bases: TGTGCTAGCAGCCCTCATATCGGGGGAAGTAGTGAGCAGTTCTTC. It translates to CASSPHIGGSSEQFF. Looking up the rest from reference TRBV7-7 and TRBJ2-1 gives the full variable domain: GAGVSQSPRYKVTKRGQDVTLRCDPISSHATLYWYQQALGQGPEFLTYFNYEAQPDKSGLPSDRFSAERPEGSISTLTIQRTEQRDSAMYRCASSPHIGGSSEQFFGPGTRLTVL.

The chain couples TRBV5-4 to TRBJ2-2; TRBD2 agrees at 7 bases. The CDR3 is made up of 18 amino acids. Trimming at V came to 0 bases and at J to 3 bases, leaving 11 bases not matched to a gene. Germline V lookup: CDR1 SGHNT, CDR2 YYREEE (reference sequence). Here the CDR3 DNA reads TGTGCCAGCAGCTTGGCCGGAAATCGAGCGGGGTACACCGGGGAGCTGTTTTTT. As protein: CASSLAGNRAGYTGELFF.

The rearrangement uses TRBV7-3 and TRBJ2-7, with TRBD2 matching 7 bases. This CDR3 comprises 16 residues. Germline V CDR1 and CDR2: SGHTA, FQGTGA. Trimming cost V 5 bases and J 6 bases; bases outside gene matches: 16. The CDR3 protein is CASSPQFGGRESEQYF. CDR3 coding DNA: TGTGCCAGCAGCCCTCAGTTTGGTGGGAGGGAATCCGAGCAGTACTTC.

In its sample, this clone was seen once. The V gene is TRBV3-1 (or the pseudogene TRBV3-2), the J gene TRBJ1-2; D is ambiguous. Germline assignment: CDR1 LGHDT and CDR2 YNNKEL (reference sequence). V shed 1 base and J shed 2 bases, with 11 bases lying between them. There are 15 residues in the CDR3. The CDR3 sequence: CASSQVWEGNYGYTF. The CDR3 nucleotides are TGTGCCAGCAGCCAAGTTTGGGAGGGCAACTATGGCTACACCTTC.

This chain links TRBV11-3 with TRBJ2-4; TRBD2 agrees at 7 bases. J gave up 9 bases and V 5 bases, and 10 bases lay outside the gene matches. The length of the CDR3 is 14 residues. CDR1 is SGHNT, CDR2 YENEEA, per germline. CDR3 region: CASSPRSGEGIQYF. The DNA of the CDR3 is TGTGCCAGCAGCCCTCGGTCGGGGGAGGGCATTCAGTACTTC. The full variable domain, in which reference TRBV11-3 and TRBJ2-4 provide the parts outside the CDR3, is EAGVVQSPRYKIIEKKQPVAFWCNPISGHNTLYWYLQNLGQGPELLIRYENEEAVDDSQLPKDRFSAERLKGVDSTLKIQPAELGDSAVYLCASSPRSGEGIQYFGAGTRLSVL.

For the CDR3, the DNA is TGTGCCAGCAGCTTGGGCCCCCCTTCGGGAGCCTACGAGCAGTACTTC. This translates into CASSLGPPSGAYEQYF. The chain is built from TRBV5-5 and TRBJ2-7, with D possibly being TRBD2 (6 bases). V gave up 0 bases and J gave up 2 bases, with 15 bases separating them. CDR1 is SGHKS and CDR2 is YYEKEE in the germline V gene (reference sequence). The CDR3 covers 16 residues. The variable domain in full, with the rest retrieved from reference TRBV5-5 and TRBJ2-7, is DAGVTQSPTHLIKTRGQQVTLRCSPISGHKSVSWYQQVLGQGPQFIFQYYEKEERGRGNFPDRFSARQFPNYSSELNVNALLLGDSALYLCASSLGPPSGAYEQYFGPGTRLTVT.

This chain connects TRBV7-2 to TRBJ1-5; D is possibly TRBD1 (6 bases). V dropped 5 bases and J dropped 6 bases, with 17 bases sitting between them. Germline CDR1 reads SGHTA; CDR2 reads FQGNSA. This CDR3 region has 15 residues. CDR3 in amino acids: CASSKYAPRGQPQHF. The DNA for the CDR3 is TGTGCCAGCAGCAAATATGCACCCAGGGGTCAGCCCCAGCATTTT.

The V and J genes are TRBV5-1 and TRBJ1-6; 7 nucleotides agree with TRBD1. The CDR3 is 12 amino acids. Per the germline V gene, CDR1 is SGHRS and CDR2 is YFSETQ. V lost 2 bases and J lost 13; bases outside the gene matches: 3. CDR3 DNA sequence: TGCGCCAGCAGCTTAGAACAGGGGCCCCTCCACTTT. Protein: CASSLEQGPLHF. Supplemented by reference TRBV5-1 and TRBJ1-6, the full variable domain reads KAGVTQTPRYLIKTRGQQVTLSCSPISGHRSVSWYQQTPGQGLQFLFEYFSETQRNKGNFPGRFSGRQFSNSRSEMNVSTLELGDSALYLCASSLEQGPLHFGNGTRLTVT.

The J gene is TRBJ1-1, the V gene TRBV18; D is possibly TRBD1 (6 bases). V was trimmed by 6 bases and J by 0 bases, leaving 23 bases between them. The CDR3 loop spans 18 amino acids. Germline CDR1 is KGHSH and CDR2 is LQKENI. The CDR3 spells CASSPVSGRGSMNTEAFF. The CDR3 nucleotides read TGTGCCAGCTCTCCGGTGAGTGGCAGGGGCAGTATGAACACTGAAGCTTTCTTT. Filled out from reference TRBV18 and TRBJ1-1, the complete variable domain reads NAGVMQNPRHLVRRRGQEARLRCSPMKGHSHVYWYRQLPEEGLKFMVYLQKENIIDESGMPKERFSAEFPKEGPSILRIQQVVRGDSAAYFCASSPVSGRGSMNTEAFFGQGTRLTVV.

The rearrangement joins TRBV30 to TRBJ1-6; TRBD1 is a possible D gene (6 bases). The length of the CDR3 is 12 residues. Germline assignment: CDR1 GTSNPN and CDR2 SVGIG (reference sequence). Trimming left V 3 bases short and J 11 bases short, with 11 bases between. DNA for the CDR3: TGTGCCTGGAGGGGAGGGGGGCCACCCCTCCACTTT. Its translation is CAWRGGGPPLHF.

The chain combines TRBV13 with TRBJ1-5, with D possibly TRBD1 on 6 matching bases. V gave up 0 bases and J gave up 4 bases, with 10 bases separating them. The CDR3 runs to 15 residues. Germline CDR1 reads PRHDT; CDR2 reads FYEKMQ (reference sequence). For the CDR3, the DNA is TGTGCCAGCAGCTTAGGAACCCAGGGGAATCAGCCCCAGCATTTT. Amino acids: CASSLGTQGNQPQHF.

The chain employs TRBV6-5 and TRBJ1-6; D is unclear. CDR3 length: 13 amino acids. V gave up 6 bases and J gave up 11 bases, with 14 bases separating them. The germline V gene has CDR1 MNHEY and CDR2 SVGAGI. The CDR3 is CASRQLTGTPLHF. The CDR3 region has the DNA TGTGCCAGCAGACAACTAACGGGGACACCCCTCCACTTT.

This rearrangement joins TRBV5-1 to TRBJ1-4, with TRBD1 matching 12 bases. The junction had 5 bases not matched to a gene; V was cut back by 4 bases and J by 7 bases. This CDR3 comprises 15 residues. CDR1 and CDR2 from the germline V gene are SGHRS and YFSETQ. The CDR3 region is CASSPRDRGREKLFF. The CDR3 nucleotides read TGCGCCAGCAGCCCTAGGGACAGGGGGCGTGAAAAACTGTTTTTT.

CDR3 sequence reads: CASGPGQYDTGELFF. CDR3 DNA sequence: TGTGCCAGCGGCCCAGGACAGTATGACACCGGGGAGCTGTTTTTT. The V call is TRBV5-6, the J call TRBJ2-2, with a tentative D call TRBD1 (6 bases). Trimming took 7 bases from V and 3 from J, leaving 16 bases between them. The CDR3 consists of 15 residues. Germline V gene data show CDR1 as SGHDT and CDR2 as YYEEEE.

The chain uses TRBV3-1 (or the pseudogene TRBV3-2) and TRBJ2-7, with 10 bases that match TRBD2. J was trimmed by 6 bases and V by 0 bases; bases with no gene match: 5. Germline V CDR1 and CDR2: LGHDT, YNNKEL (reference sequence). This CDR3 region has 15 residues. CDR3 amino acids: CASSQELAGGTEQYF. CDR3 DNA sequence: TGTGCCAGCAGCCAAGAATTAGCGGGAGGAACCGAGCAGTACTTC.

This clone came up a few times. The chain uses TRBV5-1 and TRBJ1-1, with 7 bases fitting TRBD1. J was trimmed by 1 base and V by 4 bases; bases with no gene match: 4. The CDR3 sequence is 14 residues long. Germline-derived CDR1 and CDR2 are SGHRS and YFSETQ. The CDR3, as DNA: TGCGCCAGCAGCCGCCGGACAGGGAACACTGAAGCTTTCTTT. Translation: CASSRRTGNTEAFF.

The chain joins TRBV6-5 to TRBJ2-7; 7 bases fit TRBD2. This CDR3 is built from 15 residues. The germline V gene encodes CDR1 MNHEY and CDR2 SVGAGI. The J segment lost 3 bases and the V segment lost 2 bases, leaving 7 bases of the junction unmatched. The CDR3 coding sequence is TGTGCCAGCAGTTACCTCGCTAGCGGAAACTACGAGCAGTACTTC. Its protein product is CASSYLASGNYEQYF.

This chain uses TRBV11-3 with TRBJ2-7, with D hard to call. The CDR3 contains 12 residues. Per germline, CDR1 SGHNT and CDR2 YENEEA. V dropped 2 bases and J dropped 6 bases, with 8 bases sitting between them. CDR3 DNA: TGTGCCAGCAGCTTACGGTCCCTCGAGCAGTACTTC. Its translation: CASSLRSLEQYF.

The J gene is TRBJ2-2, the V gene TRBV27; 11 nucleotides align to TRBD2. Losses at the gene ends were 3 bases for V and 5 bases for J; bases not matched to a gene: 20. The CDR3 is 21 residues long. Germline V gene lookup returns CDR1 MNHEY and CDR2 SMNVEV (reference sequence). CDR3 sequence (DNA): TGTGCCAGCAGTTTTTCCGGGACGCACGCCTCCGGGACTAGCGGTACCGGGGAGCTGTTTTTT. Translated, it gives CASSFSGTHASGTSGTGELFF.

The chain carries TRBV7-3 and TRBJ1-1; no firm D call. Germline assignment: CDR1 SGHTA and CDR2 FQGTGA. The CDR3 contains 15 residues. The germline V and J ends were trimmed by 0 bases and 4 bases, with 12 bases remaining between them. This CDR3 is CASSLTGRGSTEAFF. The CDR3 nucleotides are TGTGCCAGCAGCTTAACGGGCCGGGGTAGCACTGAAGCTTTCTTT.

The chain links TRBV29-1 to TRBJ1-4; TRBD1 is a possible D gene (6 bases). Trimming shortened V by 4 bases and J by 8 bases, and 20 bases separated the two germline ends. Germline V CDR1 and CDR2: SQVTM, ANQGSEA. The CDR3 spans 15 residues. The CDR3, as DNA: TGCAGCGTTGCAATGGGGTCGACAGGTCAGGAAAAACTGTTTTTT. This translates into CSVAMGSTGQEKLFF.

J is TRBJ2-1 and V is TRBV9; 11 bases line up with TRBD2. This CDR3 comprises 13 residues. The trim removed 2 bases at V and 10 bases at J, leaving 2 bases unmatched. CDR1 and CDR2 (germline): SGDLS, YYNGEE. CDR3 sequence reads: CASSVRLAGEQFF. The CDR3, as DNA: TGTGCCAGCAGCGTCCGACTAGCGGGAGAGCAGTTCTTC. Using reference TRBV9 and TRBJ2-1 for the parts outside the CDR3, the full variable domain is DSGVTQTPKHLITATGQRVTLRCSPRSGDLSVYWYQQSLDQGLQFLIQYYNGEERAKGNILERFSAQQFPDLHSELNLSSLELGDSALYFCASSVRLAGEQFFGPGTRLTVL.

This chain links TRBV5-1 with TRBJ2-5, with TRBD2 identical over 10 bases. The ends lost 1 base at V and 5 bases at J; junction bases unmatched: 8. The CDR3 loop spans 16 amino acids. CDR1 is SGHRS, CDR2 YFSETQ, per germline. The CDR3 spells CASSLQSSGSGETQYF. In DNA, the CDR3 is TGCGCCAGCAGCTTGCAGTCTAGCGGGAGTGGGGAGACCCAGTACTTC.